Here is one T cell receptor beta chain with its context. These data originate in a study of blood T cell repertoires in COVID-19. Libraries were prepared by immunoSEQ multiplex PCR; TCRdb keeps only in-frame clonotypes and omits some of them. The profile shows 250,000 to 350,000 clones, approximately 91% of them singletons. V lost 5 bases to trimming and J lost 4 bases; unmatched junction nucleotides: 5. The CDR3 runs 13 residues. CDR1 and CDR2 from the germline V gene are GTSNPN and SVGIG (reference sequence). This sequence was found in a woman in her thirties with COVID-19, enrolled during active disease. J is TRBJ1-1 and V is TRBV30; TRBD1 aligns across 9 bases. Specimen: peripheral blood. Here the CDR3 DNA reads TGTGCCTGGGCGGGACAGGGAGGCACTGAAGCTTTCTTT. This translates into CAWAGQGGTEAFF.